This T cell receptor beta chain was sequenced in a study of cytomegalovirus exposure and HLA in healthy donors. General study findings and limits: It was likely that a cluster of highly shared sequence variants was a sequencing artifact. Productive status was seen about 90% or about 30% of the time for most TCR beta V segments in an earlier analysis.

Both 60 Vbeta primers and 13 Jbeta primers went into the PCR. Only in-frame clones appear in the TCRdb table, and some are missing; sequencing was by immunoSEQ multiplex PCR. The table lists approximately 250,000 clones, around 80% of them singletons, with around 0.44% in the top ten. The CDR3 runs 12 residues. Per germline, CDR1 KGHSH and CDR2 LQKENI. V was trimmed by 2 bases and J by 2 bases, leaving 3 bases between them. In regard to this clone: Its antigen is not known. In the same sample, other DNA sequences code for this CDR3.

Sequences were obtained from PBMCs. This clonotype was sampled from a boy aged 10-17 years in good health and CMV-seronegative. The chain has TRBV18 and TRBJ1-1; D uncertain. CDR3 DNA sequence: TGTGCCAGCTCACCAAGCAACACTGAAGCTTTCTTT. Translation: CASSPSNTEAFF.